Below, 7 T cell receptor beta chains from the same sample are listed, as sequenced in a study of CXCR3-negative and CXCR3-positive naive CD8 T cells. General study results and limits: Hydrophobicity of TRB CDR3s was greater in CXCR3-positive naive cells than in CXCR3-negative naive cells.

No antigen has been identified for these receptors. Libraries of TRB cDNA were made by 5' RACE and carried UMIs. TCRdb processed the 5' RACE reads again and assigns one entry to each CDR3 protein, with no DNA. The table lists 65,000 to 90,000 distinct CDR3 sequences, with about 0.62% in the top ten. Material: naive CXCR3+ CD8+ T cells from blood. The sample's subset: CD45RO-CCR7+CD27+CD95- naive CD8+ T cells expressing CXCR3 (TNR3+). These receptors were collected from a human donor in good health. Some clones in this sample may be carry-over from other donors' samples.

V gene TRBV19 combines with J gene TRBJ1-5; TCRdb reports TRBD1, a call that lacks DNA to check it against. The CDR3 has 13 amino acids. CDR1 and CDR2 from the germline V gene are LNHDA and SQIVND (reference sequence). The CDR3 loop reads CASVGRGYQPQHF.

The chain is built from TRBV29-1 and TRBJ2-7. Looked up from germline, CDR1 is SQVTM and CDR2 is ANQGSEA. The CDR3 runs 11 residues. The CDR3 protein is CSVSDPYEQYF.

The rearrangement links TRBV5-1 to TRBJ2-3; TCRdb returns TRBD1, unconfirmable since there is no DNA. The germline V gene has CDR1 SGHRS and CDR2 YFSETQ. The CDR3 is made up of 17 amino acids. Here the CDR3 reads CASSSTEGARVGDTQYF.

The J gene is TRBJ2-5, the V gene TRBV6-5. Germline V gives CDR1 MNHEY, CDR2 SVGAGI. The CDR3 length is 12 residues. The CDR3 here is CASSYDWETQYF.

The gene calls are TRBV27 and TRBJ1-2; TCRdb calls TRBD1, which cannot be checked without DNA. Germline V gene lookup returns CDR1 MNHEY and CDR2 SMNVEV (reference sequence). The CDR3 contains 16 residues. CDR3 loop: CASGQAPNLPYYGYTF.

J is TRBJ2-5 and V is TRBV28. In germline, CDR1 is MDHEN, CDR2 SYDVKM. CDR3 length: 14 residues. The CDR3 is CASSFGGGMETQYF.

The V gene is TRBV20-1, the J gene TRBJ2-7; lacking DNA, the TRBD2 call made by TCRdb goes unchecked. This CDR3 region has 14 residues. Looked up from germline, CDR1 is DFQATT and CDR2 is SNEGSKA (reference sequence). CDR3 sequence: CSAPPVTTPYEQYF.